A selection of T cell receptor beta chains follows, all from one sample in a study of blood T cell repertoires in COVID-19. Here immunoSEQ multiplex PCR was the method, and the copy in TCRdb shows in-frame clones only, minus some. The sample contains around 59,000 clones, approximately 80% of which appear only once. Sequenced material: peripheral blood. Receptors originate from a human donor in a cohort sampled during active COVID-19. CDR3s include the opening cysteine and the closing phenylalanine or tryptophan. D genes are given only for firm matches. Size values are once, few and many counts, or a class for expanded clones, and some rows have none.

clone_size d_call j_call v_call cdr3_aa cdr3_nt
. . TRBJ2-7 TRBV28 CASSLLATGNYEQYF TGTGCCAGCAGTTTACTCGCGACAGGTAATTACGAGCAGTACTTC
. . TRBJ1-5 TRBV2 CASSEAPWPRGNQPQHF TGTGCCAGCAGTGAAGCGCCGTGGCCCCGGGGCAATCAGCCCCAGCATTTT
. . TRBJ1-2 TRBV3-1/TRBV3-2 CASSRAGLAGGYTF TGTGCCAGCAGCCGAGCGGGCCTCGCGGGGGGCTACACCTTC
few TRBD1 TRBJ2-5 TRBV27 CASSFLGDSKETQYF TGTGCCAGCAGTTTTTTAGGGGACAGTAAAGAGACCCAGTACTTC
. TRBD2 TRBJ2-1 TRBV19 CASSRVRLAGTVDEQFF TGTGCCAGTAGTAGGGTTCGGCTAGCGGGAACGGTTGATGAGCAGTTCTTC
. TRBD2 TRBJ2-2 TRBV5-6 CASRSVQREAGELFF TGTGCCAGCAGATCGGTTCAGCGGGAGGCCGGGGAGCTGTTTTTT
. TRBD1 TRBJ2-1 TRBV29-1 CSVRDRGINEQFF TGCAGCGTTCGGGACAGGGGGATCAATGAGCAGTTCTTC
. . TRBJ2-3 TRBV28 CASRLEQGSGADTQYF TGTGCCAGCCGCCTCGAACAGGGTTCGGGCGCAGATACGCAGTATTTT
. TRBD1 TRBJ1-1 TRBV6-6 CASSYSSGQTEAFF TGTGCCAGCAGTTACTCCTCGGGACAGACCGAAGCTTTCTTT
few TRBD1 TRBJ2-1 TRBV7-2 CASSSTDRARFF TGTGCCAGCAGCTCAACTGACAGGGCTCGGTTCTTC
. TRBD2 TRBJ2-5 TRBV5-6 CASSRWGEGETQYF TGTGCCAGCAGCCGGTGGGGGGAGGGAGAGACCCAGTACTTC
. . TRBJ1-5 TRBV7-2 CASSLRTGNQPQHF TGTGCCAGCAGCTTAAGGACAGGCAATCAGCCCCAGCATTTT
. TRBD2 TRBJ2-3 TRBV6-2/TRBV6-3 CASSYSNLAGGNHLRTDTQYF TGTGCCAGCAGTTACTCGAACCTAGCGGGAGGTAACCACCTGAGGACGGATACGCAGTATTTT
. TRBD2 TRBJ2-7 TRBV7-9 CASSLPSGRAYEQYF TGTGCCAGCAGCTTACCTAGCGGGAGGGCCTACGAGCAGTACTTC
. . TRBJ2-7 TRBV6-5 CATYRVDEQYF TGTGCCACCTACAGGGTCGACGAGCAGTACTTC
. TRBD1 TRBJ1-4 TRBV28 CASSLSGTGGEKLFF TGTGCCAGCAGTTTATCCGGGACAGGGGGCGAAAAACTGTTTTTT
. . TRBJ2-7 TRBV14 CASSSQRGREDSYEQYF TGTGCCAGCAGCAGCCAAAGAGGCAGGGAGGACTCCTACGAGCAGTACTTC
. . TRBJ2-1 TRBV21-1 CASSKTGTSGTYNEQFF TGTGCCAGCAGCAAAACGGGGACTAGCGGGACCTACAATGAGCAGTTCTTC
. . TRBJ2-1 TRBV25-1 CASSEQSGQLYNEQFF TGTGCCAGCAGTGAACAAAGCGGGCAGCTCTACAATGAGCAGTTCTTC
. . TRBJ2-5 TRBV28 CASSLRPVQVETQYF TGTGCCAGCAGTCTTAGACCTGTGCAGGTAGAGACCCAGTACTTC
. . TRBJ2-2 TRBV7-3 CASSRSGTGELFF TGTGCCAGCAGCCGATCGGGCACCGGGGAGCTGTTTTTT
. . TRBJ2-7 TRBV5-4 CASSSGELNEQYF TGTGCCAGCAGCTCGGGGGAGCTAAACGAGCAGTACTTC
few . TRBJ1-5 TRBV19 CASSMRGAGDQPQHF TGTGCCAGTAGTATGAGGGGGGCGGGAGATCAGCCCCAGCATTTT
. . TRBJ1-1 TRBV6-2/TRBV6-3 CASSRNTGREAFF TGTGCCAGCAGCCGCAATACAGGACGAGAAGCTTTCTTT
. TRBD2 TRBJ2-5 TRBV7-9 CASSILAGPQETQYF TGTGCCAGCAGCATCCTAGCGGGCCCACAAGAGACCCAGTACTTC
. . TRBJ2-7 TRBV28 CASRRDLTVEQYF TGTGCCAGCAGAAGGGACTTAACAGTCGAGCAGTACTTC
. . TRBJ1-1 TRBV7-7 CASSPFEVADTEAFF TGTGCCAGCAGCCCCTTTGAAGTGGCTGACACTGAAGCTTTCTTT
. TRBD1 TRBJ2-7 TRBV5-5 CASSATWDRVYEQYF TGTGCCAGCAGCGCGACCTGGGACAGGGTCTACGAGCAGTACTTC
. TRBD1 TRBJ1-2 TRBV18 CASSAGQELYGYTF TGTGCCAGCTCAGCGGGACAGGAACTCTATGGCTACACCTTC
. TRBD2 TRBJ2-3 TRBV4-3 CASSPIAGGPSDTQYF TGCGCCAGCAGCCCTATAGCGGGAGGGCCGTCTGATACGCAGTATTTT
. TRBD1 TRBJ2-7 TRBV4-2 CASSQGNAGGLGEQYF TGTGCCAGCAGCCAAGGGAACGCAGGGGGCCTTGGTGAGCAGTACTTC
. TRBD1 TRBJ1-1 TRBV20-1 CSASRSDRVPEAFF TGCAGTGCTAGTAGATCGGACAGGGTCCCTGAAGCTTTCTTT
many . TRBJ1-2 TRBV29-1 CSVGERFFSERDYGYTF TGCAGCGTTGGAGAAAGGTTCTTTTCCGAACGGGACTATGGCTACACCTTC
. . TRBJ1-2 TRBV20-1 CSASEGTGLNGYTF TGCAGTGCTAGTGAGGGTACAGGGTTGAATGGCTACACCTTC
many TRBD2 TRBJ2-3 TRBV6-4 CASSDQATSAPDTQYF TGTGCCAGCAGTGACCAGGCCACTAGCGCACCAGATACGCAGTATTTT
. TRBD1 TRBJ1-1 TRBV7-8 CASSLRTGHTEAFF TGTGCCAGCAGCTTGAGGACAGGACACACTGAAGCTTTCTTT
. . TRBJ1-3 TRBV29-1 CSAKTGGRNTIYF TGCAGCGCCAAAACGGGGGGCAGAAACACCATATATTTT
. . TRBJ2-5 TRBV11-2 CASSLSGTSQETQYF TGTGCCAGCAGCCTTAGCGGAACCTCCCAAGAGACCCAGTACTTC
few TRBD2 TRBJ2-7 TRBV28 CASSLFLAEGYEQYF TGTGCCAGCAGTTTATTTCTAGCGGAAGGCTACGAGCAGTACTTC
. TRBD1 TRBJ1-3 TRBV5-1 CASSLIWGQGGNTIYF TGCGCCAGCAGCTTGATTTGGGGACAGGGAGGAAACACCATATATTTT
. TRBD1 TRBJ2-7 TRBV30 CAWRGQGIAYEQYF TGTGCCTGGAGGGGACAGGGAATTGCCTACGAGCAGTACTTC
. TRBD2 TRBJ2-1 TRBV15 CATSRDGTRRNEQFF TGTGCCACCAGCAGAGATGGGACTAGGAGGAATGAGCAGTTCTTC
few . TRBJ1-2 TRBV28 CASSNPERGNYGYTF TGTGCCAGCAGTAACCCAGAAAGGGGGAACTATGGCTACACCTTC
. . TRBJ2-7 TRBV7-3 CASSIDRYYEQYF TGTGCCAGCAGCATCGACAGGTACTACGAGCAGTACTTC
. . TRBJ2-1 TRBV9 CASSVSGDSAYNEQFF TGTGCCAGCAGCGTATCGGGGGACAGCGCCTACAATGAGCAGTTCTTC
. . TRBJ2-2 TRBV7-2 CASSFYLAGELFF TGTGCCAGCAGCTTTTACTTGGCCGGGGAGCTGTTTTTT
once . TRBJ2-1 TRBV19 CASSILGLFNEQFF TGTGCCAGTAGTATATTGGGACTTTTCAATGAGCAGTTCTTC
few TRBD1 TRBJ2-1 TRBV4-3 CASSQEQGQGGEQFF TGCGCCAGCAGCCAAGAACAGGGACAGGGAGGTGAGCAGTTCTTC
. TRBD1 TRBJ2-7 TRBV28 CASRGRDRGHEQYF TGTGCCAGCAGGGGCCGGGACAGGGGCCACGAGCAGTACTTC
. . TRBJ1-5 TRBV28 CASSFPGRVRNQPQHF TGTGCCAGCAGTTTTCCGGGCAGGGTAAGAAATCAGCCCCAGCATTTT
. TRBD2 TRBJ2-1 TRBV5-1 CASSPRLSGASANEQFF TGCGCCAGCAGCCCCAGATTGAGCGGGGCTAGCGCCAATGAGCAGTTCTTC
. . TRBJ2-7 TRBV10-3 CAISESGRDLGSYEQYF TGTGCCATCAGTGAGTCGGGGCGGGACTTGGGATCCTACGAGCAGTACTTC
. TRBD2 TRBJ2-1 TRBV7-2 CASSLETSGSYNEQFF TGTGCCAGCAGCTTAGAGACTAGCGGGTCTTACAATGAGCAGTTCTTC
. . TRBJ2-1 TRBV24-1 CATSDSKREFF TGTGCCACCAGTGATTCGAAACGGGAGTTCTTC
few TRBD1 TRBJ1-1 TRBV6-4 CASTPGTGPNTEAFF TGTGCCAGCACTCCCGGGACAGGTCCCAACACTGAAGCTTTCTTT